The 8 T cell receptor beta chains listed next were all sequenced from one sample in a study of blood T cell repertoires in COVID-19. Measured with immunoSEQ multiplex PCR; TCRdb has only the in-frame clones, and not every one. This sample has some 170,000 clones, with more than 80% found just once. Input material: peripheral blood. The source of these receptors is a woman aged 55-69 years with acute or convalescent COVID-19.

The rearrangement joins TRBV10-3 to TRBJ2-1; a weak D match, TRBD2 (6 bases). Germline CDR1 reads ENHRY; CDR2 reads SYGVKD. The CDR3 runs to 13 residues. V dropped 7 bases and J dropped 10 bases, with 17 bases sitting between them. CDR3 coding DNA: TGTGCCATCAAGGGCGGGGCGACGCGGGAGCAGTTCTTC. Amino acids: CAIKGGATREQFF.

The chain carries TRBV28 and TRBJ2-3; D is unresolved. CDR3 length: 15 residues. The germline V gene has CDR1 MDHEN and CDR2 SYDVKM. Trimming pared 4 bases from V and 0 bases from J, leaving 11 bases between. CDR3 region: CASSSSATSTDTQYF. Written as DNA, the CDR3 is TGTGCCAGCAGTTCCAGCGCCACTAGCACAGATACGCAGTATTTT.

The CDR3 region is CASSLDGVPNTEAFF. CDR3 DNA: TGCGCCAGCAGCCTGGACGGGGTCCCGAACACTGAAGCTTTCTTT. The chain combines TRBV5-1 with TRBJ1-1; D is uncertain. CDR1 SGHRS and CDR2 YFSETQ come from the germline V gene. V was cut by 4 bases and J by 1 base, with 14 bases left in between. The length of the CDR3 is 15 residues.

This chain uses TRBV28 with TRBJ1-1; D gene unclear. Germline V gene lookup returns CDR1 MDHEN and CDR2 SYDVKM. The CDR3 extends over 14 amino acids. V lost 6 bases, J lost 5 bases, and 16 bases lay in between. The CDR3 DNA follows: TGTGCCAGCAGCCCGGCGGGGTTGGGGACTGAAGCTTTCTTT. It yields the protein CASSPAGLGTEAFF.

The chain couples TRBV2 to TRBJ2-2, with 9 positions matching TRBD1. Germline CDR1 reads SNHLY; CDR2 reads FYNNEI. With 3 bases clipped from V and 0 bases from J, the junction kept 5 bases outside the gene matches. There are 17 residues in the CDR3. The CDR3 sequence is CASSDPGQGANTGELFF. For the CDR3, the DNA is TGTGCCAGCAGTGATCCGGGACAGGGTGCGAACACCGGGGAGCTGTTTTTT.

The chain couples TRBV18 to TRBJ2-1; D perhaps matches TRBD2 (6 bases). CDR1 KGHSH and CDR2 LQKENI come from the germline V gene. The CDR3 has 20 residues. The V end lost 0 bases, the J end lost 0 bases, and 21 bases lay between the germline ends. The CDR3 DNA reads TGTGCCAGCTCACCACCGTGGCGGGTGGGCCCGGAGGGCTCCTACAATGAGCAGTTCTTC. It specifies CASSPPWRVGPEGSYNEQFF.

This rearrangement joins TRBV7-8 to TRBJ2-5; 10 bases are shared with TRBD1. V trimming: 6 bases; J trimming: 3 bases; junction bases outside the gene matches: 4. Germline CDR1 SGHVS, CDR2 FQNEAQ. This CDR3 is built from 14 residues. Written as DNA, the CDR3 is TGTGCCAGCAGTGCGGGACAGGGGAAAGAGACCCAGTACTTC. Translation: CASSAGQGKETQYF.

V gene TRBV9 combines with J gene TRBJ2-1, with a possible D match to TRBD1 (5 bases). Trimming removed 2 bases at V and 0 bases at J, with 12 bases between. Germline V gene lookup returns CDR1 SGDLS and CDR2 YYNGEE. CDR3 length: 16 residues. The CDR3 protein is CASSVEDTSSYNEQFF. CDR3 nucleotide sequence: TGTGCCAGCAGCGTTGAGGACACGAGCTCCTACAATGAGCAGTTCTTC.